The 22 T cell receptor beta chains below all came from one sample that was sequenced in a study of blood T cell repertoires in COVID-19. TCRdb keeps only in-frame clones here, not all; method: immunoSEQ multiplex PCR. The sample records approximately 200,000 clones, roughly 85% being singletons. The sequencing sample was made of peripheral blood. These receptors originate from a man between 45 and 60 years old who had recovered from COVID-19.

The chain is built from TRBV28 and TRBJ1-2; TRBD1 might be the D (6 bases). CDR3 size: 12 residues. The germline CDR1 and CDR2 sequences are MDHEN and SYDVKM. The V and J ends lost 5 bases and 7 bases respectively, with 11 bases between them. Here the CDR3 reads CASSLPDSGYTF. For the CDR3, the DNA is TGTGCCAGCAGTCTTCCGGACAGTGGCTACACCTTC.

V usage is TRBV4-2 and J usage is TRBJ1-6; maybe TRBD1 (6 bases). Germline V lookup: CDR1 LGHNA, CDR2 YNFKEQ. This CDR3 is built from 16 residues. Between the trimmed V and J ends, which lost 0 bases and 14 bases, there was a span of 20 bases. CDR3 DNA sequence: TGTGCCAGCAGCCAAGAACAGAGGACAGCGGGAGGGGCCCTCCACTTT. Encoded protein: CASSQEQRTAGGALHF.

This clone was observed a single time. This chain uses TRBV10-3 with TRBJ1-5; 9 nucleotides line up with TRBD1. V dropped 0 bases and J dropped 6; count of bases not matched to a gene: 6. Per germline, CDR1 ENHRY and CDR2 SYGVKD. The CDR3 extends over 16 amino acids. Here the CDR3 reads CAISESGQGKSQPQHF. As DNA, the CDR3 is TGTGCCATCAGTGAGTCCGGACAGGGGAAGAGTCAGCCCCAGCATTTT.

The rearrangement links TRBV7-9 to TRBJ2-7; 8 bases agree with TRBD1. J gave up 7 bases and V 11 bases, and 13 bases lay outside the gene matches. Germline V gene lookup returns CDR1 SEHNR and CDR2 FQNEAQ (reference sequence). CDR3 length equals 13 residues. The CDR3 sequence: CAGEAGQGYEQYF. In DNA form, the CDR3 reads TGTGCCGGGGAGGCCGGACAGGGTTATGAGCAGTACTTC.

V gene TRBV28 combines with J gene TRBJ2-3; 9 bases align to TRBD1. The germline CDR1 and CDR2 sequences are MDHEN and SYDVKM. This CDR3 contains 14 residues. With 5 bases clipped from V and 8 bases from J, the junction kept 8 bases outside the gene matches. CDR3 protein: CASSLSQGAATQYF. The CDR3, as DNA: TGTGCCAGCAGTCTGTCACAGGGGGCCGCTACGCAGTATTTT.

J is TRBJ1-4 and V is TRBV5-1, with D possibly being TRBD1 (5 bases). Germline CDR1 SGHRS, CDR2 YFSETQ. The CDR3 spans 14 residues. Trimming pared 4 bases from V and 8 bases from J, leaving 15 bases between. CDR3 DNA sequence: TGCGCCAGCAGCCCAGACAGTCAATGGGAAAAACTGTTTTTT. This sequence encodes CASSPDSQWEKLFF.

V usage is TRBV7-2 and J usage is TRBJ2-1; 7 nucleotides agree with TRBD1. The V segment lost 2 bases and the J segment 5 bases; nucleotides outside the gene matches: 6. The CDR3 sequence is 15 residues long. Germline lookup yields CDR1 SGHTA and CDR2 FQGNSA. CDR3 sequence reads: CASSLRKGANNEQFF. Written as DNA, the CDR3 is TGTGCCAGCAGCTTACGGAAGGGGGCCAACAATGAGCAGTTCTTC.

The chain couples TRBV29-1 to TRBJ2-1, with 10 bases matching TRBD1. From germline, CDR1 is SQVTM and CDR2 ANQGSEA. The CDR3 contains 13 residues. J was trimmed by 7 bases and V by 5 bases; bases with no gene match: 5. The chain's CDR3 is CSVRTGGMNEQFF. The DNA for the CDR3 is TGCAGCGTTAGGACAGGGGGGATGAATGAGCAGTTCTTC.

The chain employs TRBV7-9 and TRBJ2-1; 10 nucleotides align to TRBD2. In germline, CDR1 is SEHNR, CDR2 FQNEAQ (reference sequence). Losses at the gene ends were 6 bases for V and 4 bases for J; bases not matched to a gene: 3. The CDR3 is 14 residues long. Here the CDR3 DNA reads TGTGCCAGCAGTGCTAGCGGGAGATACAATGAGCAGTTCTTC. This encodes CASSASGRYNEQFF.

V is TRBV6-5 and J is TRBJ2-3; TRBD2 aligns across 10 bases. In germline, CDR1 is MNHEY, CDR2 SVGAGI. With V trimmed by 6 bases and J by 4 bases, 7 bases remained unmatched. This CDR3 contains 15 residues. CDR3 bases: TGTGCCAGCAGGGGGACTAGCGTTGGTCCAGATACGCAGTATTTT. It codes for CASRGTSVGPDTQYF.

This chain links TRBV30 with TRBJ2-7, with D maybe TRBD2 (5 bases). V shed 2 bases and J shed 6 bases, with 8 bases lying between them. Germline-derived CDR1 and CDR2 are GTSNPN and SVGIG (reference sequence). The CDR3 sequence is 11 residues long. The chain's CDR3 is CAWSQRGEQYF. Written as DNA, the CDR3 is TGTGCCTGGAGTCAACGGGGCGAGCAGTACTTC.

This clone was detected only once. The gene calls are TRBV5-1 and TRBJ2-1; 11 bases fit TRBD2. CDR1 is SGHRS, CDR2 YFSETQ, per germline. V dropped 1 base and J dropped 6; count of bases not matched to a gene: 3. CDR3 length: 15 residues. The CDR3 reads CASSLRLAGGNEQFF. Here the CDR3 DNA reads TGCGCCAGCAGCTTGAGGCTAGCGGGAGGCAATGAGCAGTTCTTC.

The chain links TRBV19 to TRBJ2-7; TRBD1 aligns across 10 bases. V lost 10 bases and J lost 4; bases outside the gene matches: 7. Germline assignment: CDR1 LNHDA and CDR2 SQIVND (reference sequence). This CDR3 spans 13 amino acids. The CDR3 protein is CATVGQGVYEQYF. Written as DNA, the CDR3 is TGTGCCACTGTTGGACAGGGGGTTTACGAGCAGTACTTC.

The chain recombines TRBV16 with TRBJ1-1; no firm D call. This CDR3 region has 15 residues. The germline V gene encodes CDR1 KGHSY and CDR2 FQNENV. The ends were cut back, 2 bases at V and 0 bases at J, with 10 bases in the middle. In nucleotides, the CDR3 is TGTGCCAGCAGCCAAATTCCAGAACTGAACACTGAAGCTTTCTTT. Amino acids: CASSQIPELNTEAFF.

This clone was detected a few times. The rearrangement uses TRBV18 and TRBJ1-2; no firm D call. V shed 4 bases and J shed 6 bases, with 9 bases lying between them. The germline gives CDR1 KGHSH, CDR2 LQKENI. This CDR3 is built from 12 residues. CDR3 coding DNA: TGTGCCAGCTCACTATACGGGGATGGCTACACCTTC. This sequence encodes CASSLYGDGYTF.

The chain couples TRBV19 to TRBJ1-1; D not certain. Deletions cut 6 bases from V and 2 bases from J, with 7 bases between. Looked up from germline, CDR1 is LNHDA and CDR2 is SQIVND (reference sequence). The length of the CDR3 is 12 residues. The CDR3 here is CASREFNTEAFF. In DNA, the CDR3 is TGTGCCAGTAGGGAGTTCAACACTGAAGCTTTCTTT.

The V call is TRBV7-9, the J call TRBJ2-7; TRBD2 might be the D (5 bases). V dropped 1 base and J dropped 6 bases, with 13 bases sitting between them. The CDR3 consists of 14 residues. Germline lookup yields CDR1 SEHNR and CDR2 FQNEAQ (reference sequence). Here the CDR3 reads CASSLEWTPGEQYF. CDR3 bases: TGTGCCAGCAGCTTAGAGTGGACTCCGGGCGAGCAGTACTTC.

The rearrangement uses TRBV30 and TRBJ2-3; D might be TRBD2 (6 bases). Trimming pared 3 bases from V and 2 bases from J, leaving 15 bases between. CDR1 GTSNPN and CDR2 SVGIG come from the germline V gene (reference sequence). The CDR3 runs to 15 residues. CDR3 DNA sequence: TGTGCCTGGAGGCGGGACTTCACCCTCACAGATACGCAGTATTTT. Residues: CAWRRDFTLTDTQYF.

The V gene is TRBV9, the J gene TRBJ2-3; D remains ambiguous. The CDR3 extends over 14 amino acids. CDR1 is SGDLS, CDR2 YYNGEE, per germline. Trimming shortened V by 1 base and J by 1 base, and 7 bases separated the two germline ends. CDR3 bases: TGTGCCAGCAGCGTACTAGGAGGCACAGATACGCAGTATTTT. Its translation: CASSVLGGTDTQYF.

In its sample, this clone was seen once. V and J are TRBV18 and TRBJ2-5, with D perhaps matching TRBD2 (5 bases). The V end lost 0 bases, the J end lost 3 bases, and 11 bases lay between the germline ends. The CDR3 contains 15 residues. CDR1 KGHSH and CDR2 LQKENI come from the germline V gene. This CDR3 reads CASSPPELVEETQYF. The CDR3 DNA is TGTGCCAGCTCACCACCGGAACTAGTCGAAGAGACCCAGTACTTC. Supplemented by reference TRBV18 and TRBJ2-5, the full variable domain reads NAGVMQNPRHLVRRRGQEARLRCSPMKGHSHVYWYRQLPEEGLKFMVYLQKENIIDESGMPKERFSAEFPKEGPSILRIQQVVRGDSAAYFCASSPPELVEETQYFGPGTRLLVL.

The rearrangement joins TRBV7-2 to TRBJ1-2; 11 bases match TRBD1. The CDR3 runs 15 residues. V trimming: 5 bases; J trimming: 7 bases; junction bases outside the gene matches: 9. The germline V gene encodes CDR1 SGHTA and CDR2 FQGNSA. The CDR3 DNA reads TGTGCCAGCAGCCTAGGGGGACAGGGGGGTCCTGGCTACACCTTC. Protein product: CASSLGGQGGPGYTF.

The rearrangement uses TRBV5-6 and TRBJ2-1; 9 bases are a match to TRBD2. The CDR3 is 14 residues long. The V segment lost 4 bases and the J segment 4 bases; nucleotides outside the gene matches: 3. Germline CDR1 SGHDT, CDR2 YYEEEE. CDR3 sequence reads: CASSRTSAYNEQFF. The CDR3, as DNA: TGTGCCAGCAGCCGGACTAGCGCATACAATGAGCAGTTCTTC.